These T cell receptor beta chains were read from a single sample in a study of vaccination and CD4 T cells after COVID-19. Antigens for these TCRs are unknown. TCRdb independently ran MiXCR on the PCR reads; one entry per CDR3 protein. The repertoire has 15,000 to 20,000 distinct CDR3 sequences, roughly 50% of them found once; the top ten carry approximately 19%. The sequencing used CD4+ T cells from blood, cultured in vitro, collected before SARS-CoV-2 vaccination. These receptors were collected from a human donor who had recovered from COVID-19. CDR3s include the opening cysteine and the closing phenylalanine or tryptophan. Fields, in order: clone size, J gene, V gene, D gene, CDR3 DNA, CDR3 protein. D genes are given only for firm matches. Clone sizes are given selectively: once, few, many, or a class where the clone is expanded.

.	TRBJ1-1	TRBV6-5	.	TGTGCCAGCAGTTACCAGTCTACAGGGGCTTTCTTT	CASSYQSTGAFF
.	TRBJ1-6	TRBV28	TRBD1	TGTGCCAGCAGGGGGGGCGACAGGGTTAATTCACCCCTCCACTTT	CASRGGDRVNSPLHF
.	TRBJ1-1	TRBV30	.	TGTGCCTGGAGTGACAGGGACACTGAAGCTTTCTTT	CAWSDRDTEAFF
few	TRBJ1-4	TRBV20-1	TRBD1	TGCAGTGCTAGTCCCTCAGGGGGCGCCGGTGAAAAACTGTTTTTT	CSASPSGGAGEKLFF
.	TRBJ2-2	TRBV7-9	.	TGTGCCCACTCCCGGCTAGCGTCATCCGGGGAGCTGTTTTTT	CAHSRLASSGELFF
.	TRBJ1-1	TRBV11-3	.	TGTGCCAGCAGCTTATCTAGAAATCAGGGTGAAGCTTTCTTT	CASSLSRNQGEAFF
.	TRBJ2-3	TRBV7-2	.	TGTGCCAGCAGTTACAACCCCACAGATACGCAGTATTTT	CASSYNPTDTQYF
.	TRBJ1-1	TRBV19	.	TGTGCCAGTAGTTCCCAGCTGAACACTGAAGCTTTCTTT	CASSSQLNTEAFF
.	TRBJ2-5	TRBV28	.	TGTGCCAGCAGTCTATTCTCCACCTTGGGGGAGACCCAGTACTTC	CASSLFSTLGETQYF
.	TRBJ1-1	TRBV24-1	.	TGTGCCACCAGTGATTTCCCCGAGCCCCCGACGAGAACTGAAGCTTTCTTT	CATSDFPEPPTRTEAFF
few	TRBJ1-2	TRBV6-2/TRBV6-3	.	TGTGCCAGCAGTTACCCCAAGTCTTATGGCTACACCTTC	CASSYPKSYGYTF
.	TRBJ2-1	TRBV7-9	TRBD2	TGTGCCAGCAGCCAAGGGACTAGCGGGAATGAGCAGTTCTTC	CASSQGTSGNEQFF
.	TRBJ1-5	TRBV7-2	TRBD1	TGTGCCAGCAGCCCTCGACCGGGACAGGATAGCAATCAGCCCCAGCATTTT	CASSPRPGQDSNQPQHF
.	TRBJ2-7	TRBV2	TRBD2	TGTGCCAGCAGGATCCGACTAGCGGGGGTGAGGTCCTACGAGCAGTACTTC	CASRIRLAGVRSYEQYF